Below are 12 T cell receptor beta chains sequenced from a single sample in a study of beta chain features in type 1 diabetes. For these receptors, no antigen is known. The whole isolated RNA underwent reverse transcription, so sequencing captured expressed TCRB transcripts. The data were produced by immunoSEQ multiplex PCR, yet TCRdb's version contains in-frame clones alone and is incomplete. Among roughly 150,000 clones listed, 9% were seen once. Whole-study results and caveats: All four CD4+ subsets of Type 1 diabetes patients contained TCRB CDR3s that were moderately but significantly shorter.

The specimen was central memory CD4+ T cells from blood. The source of these receptors is a woman aged 25 to 39 with type 1 diabetes.

This clone showed up just a few times. The rearrangement uses TRBV29-1 and TRBJ2-3, with 8 nucleotides matching TRBD1. J gave up 0 bases and V 6 bases, and 5 bases lay outside the gene matches. The length of the CDR3 is 14 residues. Germline CDR1 and CDR2: SQVTM and ANQGSEA. The CDR3 region is CSVVRGRSTDTQYF. CDR3 sequence (DNA): TGCAGCGTAGTCAGGGGGCGAAGCACAGATACGCAGTATTTT.

There are a few counts of this clone. The chain recombines TRBV25-1 with TRBJ2-5; D is unresolved. V lost 6 bases to trimming and J lost 5 bases, with 13 bases between them. Germline CDR1 and CDR2: MGHDK and SYGVNS. The CDR3 has 13 amino acids. The CDR3 spells CASRAGVMETQYF. CDR3 bases: TGTGCCAGCAGGGCTGGAGTTATGGAGACCCAGTACTTC.

The chain has TRBV5-1 and TRBJ1-2, with D possibly TRBD1 on 6 matching bases. Trimming removed 3 bases from V and 6 bases from J, with 15 bases in between. The CDR3 is 14 residues long. Germline CDR1 SGHRS, CDR2 YFSETQ. CDR3 amino acids: CASSSNRASNGYTF. DNA of the CDR3: TGCGCCAGCAGCTCCAACAGGGCCTCGAATGGCTACACCTTC.

This rearrangement joins TRBV29-1 to TRBJ2-3; 10 bases align to TRBD2. The V gene end was trimmed by 5 bases and the J gene end by 6 bases; junction bases not matched to a gene: 14. Germline V gene sequence: CDR1 SQVTM, CDR2 ANQGSEA. CDR3 length equals 16 residues. This chain's CDR3 is CSVTFGSGRWVDTQYF. The CDR3 DNA sequence: TGCAGCGTTACCTTTGGTAGCGGGAGGTGGGTGGATACGCAGTATTTT.

The rearrangement uses TRBV20-1 and TRBJ2-5, with D perhaps matching TRBD2 (6 bases). Germline CDR1 and CDR2: DFQATT and SNEGSKA (reference sequence). This CDR3 contains 11 residues. V was pared by 6 bases and J by 7 bases, with 12 bases between. The CDR3 reads CSALGGRTQYF. In DNA, the CDR3 is TGCAGTGCCCTAGGAGGGAGGACCCAGTACTTC.

This chain links TRBV2 with TRBJ2-5, with 9 bases aligning to TRBD2. The CDR3 extends over 14 amino acids. Germline CDR1 SNHLY, CDR2 FYNNEI. J gave up 1 base and V 3 bases, and 0 bases lay outside the gene matches. CDR3: CASSETSGQETQYF. The DNA of the CDR3 is TGTGCCAGCAGTGAGACTAGCGGCCAAGAGACCCAGTACTTC.

The chain joins TRBV5-4 to TRBJ1-3; D may be TRBD1 (5 bases). Germline lookup yields CDR1 SGHNT and CDR2 YYREEE (reference sequence). Trimming left V 4 bases short and J 0 bases short, with 11 bases between. The CDR3 extends over 15 amino acids. CDR3 bases: TGTGCCAGCAGCGCGGGACTGACCTCTGGAAACACCATATATTTT. Translation: CASSAGLTSGNTIYF.

There are a few counts of this clone. The chain recombines TRBV6-5 with TRBJ2-5, with 10 bases matching TRBD2. Germline V gene data show CDR1 as MNHEY and CDR2 as SVGAGI. This CDR3 has 15 residues. Trimming took 2 bases from V and 5 from J; bases not matched to a gene: 5. The CDR3 here is CASSYPSGRGETQYF. CDR3 DNA sequence: TGTGCCAGCAGTTACCCTAGCGGGAGAGGGGAGACCCAGTACTTC.

V usage is TRBV29-1 and J usage is TRBJ1-1; 7 bases match TRBD1. Losses at the gene ends were 7 bases for V and 2 bases for J; bases not matched to a gene: 7. The CDR3 is 13 residues long. The V gene's germline CDR1 is SQVTM and CDR2 ANQGSEA. The chain's CDR3 is CSARGQYNTEAFF. The CDR3, as DNA: TGCAGCGCAAGGGGACAGTACAACACTGAAGCTTTCTTT.

In this sample, this clone turned up a few times. V and J are TRBV11-1 and TRBJ2-3, with unresolved D. The germline V and J ends were trimmed by 6 bases and 4 bases, with 14 bases remaining between them. From germline, CDR1 is SGHAT and CDR2 FQDESV (reference sequence). The CDR3 is 14 amino acids. The CDR3 DNA is TGTGCCAGCAGTAAAAAGCGTCTCCCAGATACGCAGTATTTT. Residues: CASSKKRLPDTQYF. The full variable domain, with the rest looked up from reference TRBV11-1 and TRBJ2-3, is EAEVAQSPRYKITEKSQAVAFWCDPISGHATLYWYRQILGQGPELLVQFQDESVVDDSQLPKDRFSAERLKGVDSTLKIQPAELGDSAMYLCASSKKRLPDTQYFGPGTRLTVL.

With respect to this clone: This same CDR3 is encoded by further DNA sequences in the sample. The chain employs TRBV5-1 and TRBJ1-5; 8 nucleotides align to TRBD1. Germline CDR1 and CDR2: SGHRS and YFSETQ. V dropped 4 bases and J dropped 2; count of bases not matched to a gene: 5. This CDR3 comprises 15 residues. CDR3 coding DNA: TGCGCCAGCAGCCCGGAGGGACAGGGCAATCAGCCCCAGCATTTT. It is translated as CASSPEGQGNQPQHF.

The V gene is TRBV19, the J gene TRBJ1-2, with D possibly matching TRBD1 (6 bases). Per germline, CDR1 LNHDA and CDR2 SQIVND (reference sequence). Trimming took 3 bases from V and 6 from J, leaving 17 bases between them. The CDR3 contains 15 residues. CDR3 protein: CASSIPLAGENGYTF. DNA for the CDR3: TGTGCCAGTAGTATCCCCCTGGCAGGGGAGAATGGCTACACCTTC.